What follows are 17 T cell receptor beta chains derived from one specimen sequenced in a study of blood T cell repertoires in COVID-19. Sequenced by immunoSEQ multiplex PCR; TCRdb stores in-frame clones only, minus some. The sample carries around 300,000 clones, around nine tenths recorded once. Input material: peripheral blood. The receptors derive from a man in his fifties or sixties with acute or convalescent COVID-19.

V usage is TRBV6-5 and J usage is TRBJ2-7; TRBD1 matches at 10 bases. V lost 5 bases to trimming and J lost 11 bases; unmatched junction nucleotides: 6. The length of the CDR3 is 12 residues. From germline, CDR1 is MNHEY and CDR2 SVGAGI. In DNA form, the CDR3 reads TGTGCCAGCAGTATGGGACAGGGGCAGGAGTACTTC. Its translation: CASSMGQGQEYF.

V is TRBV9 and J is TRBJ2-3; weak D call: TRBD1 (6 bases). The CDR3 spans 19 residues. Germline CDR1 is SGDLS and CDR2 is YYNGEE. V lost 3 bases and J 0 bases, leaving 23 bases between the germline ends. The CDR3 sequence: CASSGMERTAITSTDTQYF. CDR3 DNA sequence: TGTGCCAGCAGCGGGATGGAGCGGACAGCAATCACTAGCACAGATACGCAGTATTTT. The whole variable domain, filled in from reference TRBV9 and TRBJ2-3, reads DSGVTQTPKHLITATGQRVTLRCSPRSGDLSVYWYQQSLDQGLQFLIQYYNGEERAKGNILERFSAQQFPDLHSELNLSSLELGDSALYFCASSGMERTAITSTDTQYFGPGTRLTVL.

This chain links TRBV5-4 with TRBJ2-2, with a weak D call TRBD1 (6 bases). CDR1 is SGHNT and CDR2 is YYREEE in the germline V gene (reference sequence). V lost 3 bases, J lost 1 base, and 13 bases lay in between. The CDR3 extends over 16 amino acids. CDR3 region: CASSSQLGGNTGELFF. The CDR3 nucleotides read TGTGCCAGCAGCTCGCAACTAGGGGGGAACACCGGGGAGCTGTTTTTT.

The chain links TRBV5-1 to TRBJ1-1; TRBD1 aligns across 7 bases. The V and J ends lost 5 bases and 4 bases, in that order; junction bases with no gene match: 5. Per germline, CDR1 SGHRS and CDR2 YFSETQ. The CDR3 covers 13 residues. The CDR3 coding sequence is TGCGCCAGCAGTTACAGGGGCGGCACTGAAGCTTTCTTT. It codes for CASSYRGGTEAFF.

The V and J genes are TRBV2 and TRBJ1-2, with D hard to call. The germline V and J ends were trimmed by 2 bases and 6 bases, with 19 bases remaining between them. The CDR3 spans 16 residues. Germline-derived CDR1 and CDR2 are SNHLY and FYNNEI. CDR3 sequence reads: CASSESDLVRYDGYTF. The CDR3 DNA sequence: TGTGCCAGCAGTGAATCCGATCTCGTCCGGTACGATGGCTACACCTTC.

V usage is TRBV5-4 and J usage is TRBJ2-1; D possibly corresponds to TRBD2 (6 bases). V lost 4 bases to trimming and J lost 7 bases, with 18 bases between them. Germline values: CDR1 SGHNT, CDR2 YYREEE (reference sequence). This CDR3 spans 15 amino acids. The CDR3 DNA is TGTGCCAGCAGCGGAACACGACTAGGGGAGAATGAGCAGTTCTTC. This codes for CASSGTRLGENEQFF.

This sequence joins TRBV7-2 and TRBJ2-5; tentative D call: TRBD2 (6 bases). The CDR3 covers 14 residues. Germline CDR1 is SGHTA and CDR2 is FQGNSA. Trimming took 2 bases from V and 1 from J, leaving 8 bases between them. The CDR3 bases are TGTGCCAGCAGCTTAATGCGGGGCCAAGAGACCCAGTACTTC. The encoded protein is CASSLMRGQETQYF.

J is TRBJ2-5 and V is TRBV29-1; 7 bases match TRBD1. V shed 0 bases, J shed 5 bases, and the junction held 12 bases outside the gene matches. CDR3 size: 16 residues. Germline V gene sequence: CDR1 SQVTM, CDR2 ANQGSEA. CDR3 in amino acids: CSVEDLGGTGEETQYF. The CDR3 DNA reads TGCAGCGTTGAAGATCTGGGTGGTACAGGGGAGGAGACCCAGTACTTC.

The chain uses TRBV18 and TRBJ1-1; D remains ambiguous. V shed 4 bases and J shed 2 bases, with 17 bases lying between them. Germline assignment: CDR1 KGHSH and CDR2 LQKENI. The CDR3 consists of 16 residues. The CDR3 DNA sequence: TGTGCCAGCTCACTCAGAACCCGAGAGACAAACACTGAAGCTTTCTTT. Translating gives CASSLRTRETNTEAFF.

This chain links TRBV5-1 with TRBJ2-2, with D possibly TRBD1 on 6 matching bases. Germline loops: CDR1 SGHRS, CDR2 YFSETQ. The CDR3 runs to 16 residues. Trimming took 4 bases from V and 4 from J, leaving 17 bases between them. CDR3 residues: CASSTGLPGVTGELFF. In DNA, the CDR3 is TGCGCCAGCAGCACGGGTCTTCCAGGGGTCACCGGGGAGCTGTTTTTT.

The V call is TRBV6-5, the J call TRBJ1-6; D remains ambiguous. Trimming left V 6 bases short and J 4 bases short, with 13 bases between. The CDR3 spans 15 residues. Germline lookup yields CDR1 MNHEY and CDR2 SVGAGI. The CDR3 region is CASREDLGYNSPLHF. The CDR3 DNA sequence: TGTGCCAGCAGGGAGGACCTAGGGTATAATTCACCCCTCCACTTT.

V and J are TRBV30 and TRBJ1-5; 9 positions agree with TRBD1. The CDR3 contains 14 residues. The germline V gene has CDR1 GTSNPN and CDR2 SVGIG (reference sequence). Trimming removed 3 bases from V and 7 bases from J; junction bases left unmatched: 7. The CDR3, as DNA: TGTGCCTGGAGCAACAGGGGGCAGAAGCAGCCCCAGCATTTT. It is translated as CAWSNRGQKQPQHF.

In DNA, the CDR3 is TGTGCCAGCAGCGTAGGGCCAAGCGGGGGGGCCAATGAGCAGTTCTTC. Translating it yields CASSVGPSGGANEQFF. The chain links TRBV9 to TRBJ2-1, with 10 bases lining up with TRBD2. The CDR3 spans 16 residues. The germline gives CDR1 SGDLS, CDR2 YYNGEE. Trimming at V came to 0 bases and at J to 6 bases, leaving 6 bases not matched to a gene.

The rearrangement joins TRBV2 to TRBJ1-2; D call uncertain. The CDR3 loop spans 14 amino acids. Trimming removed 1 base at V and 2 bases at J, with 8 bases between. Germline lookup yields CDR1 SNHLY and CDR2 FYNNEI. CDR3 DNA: TGTGCCAGCAGTGAAGGGCAGGTGAACTATGGCTACACCTTC. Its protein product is CASSEGQVNYGYTF. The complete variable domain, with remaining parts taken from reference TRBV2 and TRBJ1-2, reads EPEVTQTPSHQVTQMGQEVILRCVPISNHLYFYWYRQILGQKVEFLVSFYNNEISEKSEIFDDQFSVERPDGSNFTLKIRSTKLEDSAMYFCASSEGQVNYGYTFGSGTRLTVV.

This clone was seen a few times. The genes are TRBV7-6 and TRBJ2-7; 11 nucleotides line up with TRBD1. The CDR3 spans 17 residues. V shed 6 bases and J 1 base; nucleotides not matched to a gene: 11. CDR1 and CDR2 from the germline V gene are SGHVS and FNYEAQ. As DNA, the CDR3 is TGTGCCAGCAGTCCATCCGGGACAGGGGGAGGATCCTACGAGCAGTACTTC. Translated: CASSPSGTGGGSYEQYF.

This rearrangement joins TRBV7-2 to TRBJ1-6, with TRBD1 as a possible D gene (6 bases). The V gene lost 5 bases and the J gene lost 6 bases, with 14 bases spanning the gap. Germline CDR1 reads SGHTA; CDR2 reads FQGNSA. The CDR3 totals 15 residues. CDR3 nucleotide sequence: TGTGCCAGCAGCACAATACAGGGAGCTAATTCACCCCTCCACTTT. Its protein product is CASSTIQGANSPLHF.

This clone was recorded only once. The CDR3 sequence is CASQTGERGVLTF. CDR3 in DNA: TGCGCCAGTCAGACAGGGGAGAGGGGCGTCCTGACTTTC. The chain uses TRBV5-1 and TRBJ2-6, with TRBD1 matching 8 bases. V trimming: 8 bases; J trimming: 12 bases; junction bases outside the gene matches: 10. The CDR3 is made up of 13 amino acids. Germline V gene sequence: CDR1 SGHRS, CDR2 YFSETQ.